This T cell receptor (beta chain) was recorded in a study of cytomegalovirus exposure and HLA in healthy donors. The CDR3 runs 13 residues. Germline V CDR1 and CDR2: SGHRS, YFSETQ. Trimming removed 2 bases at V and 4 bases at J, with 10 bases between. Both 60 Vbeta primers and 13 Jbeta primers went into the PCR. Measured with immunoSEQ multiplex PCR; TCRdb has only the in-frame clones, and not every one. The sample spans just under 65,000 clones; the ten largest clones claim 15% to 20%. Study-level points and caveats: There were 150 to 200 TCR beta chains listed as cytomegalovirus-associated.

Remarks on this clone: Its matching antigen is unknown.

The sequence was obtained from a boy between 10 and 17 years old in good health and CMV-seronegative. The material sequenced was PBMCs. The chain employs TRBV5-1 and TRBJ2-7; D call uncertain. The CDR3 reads CASSLEAIYEQYF. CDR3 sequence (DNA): TGCGCCAGCAGCTTAGAGGCGATATACGAGCAGTACTTC.